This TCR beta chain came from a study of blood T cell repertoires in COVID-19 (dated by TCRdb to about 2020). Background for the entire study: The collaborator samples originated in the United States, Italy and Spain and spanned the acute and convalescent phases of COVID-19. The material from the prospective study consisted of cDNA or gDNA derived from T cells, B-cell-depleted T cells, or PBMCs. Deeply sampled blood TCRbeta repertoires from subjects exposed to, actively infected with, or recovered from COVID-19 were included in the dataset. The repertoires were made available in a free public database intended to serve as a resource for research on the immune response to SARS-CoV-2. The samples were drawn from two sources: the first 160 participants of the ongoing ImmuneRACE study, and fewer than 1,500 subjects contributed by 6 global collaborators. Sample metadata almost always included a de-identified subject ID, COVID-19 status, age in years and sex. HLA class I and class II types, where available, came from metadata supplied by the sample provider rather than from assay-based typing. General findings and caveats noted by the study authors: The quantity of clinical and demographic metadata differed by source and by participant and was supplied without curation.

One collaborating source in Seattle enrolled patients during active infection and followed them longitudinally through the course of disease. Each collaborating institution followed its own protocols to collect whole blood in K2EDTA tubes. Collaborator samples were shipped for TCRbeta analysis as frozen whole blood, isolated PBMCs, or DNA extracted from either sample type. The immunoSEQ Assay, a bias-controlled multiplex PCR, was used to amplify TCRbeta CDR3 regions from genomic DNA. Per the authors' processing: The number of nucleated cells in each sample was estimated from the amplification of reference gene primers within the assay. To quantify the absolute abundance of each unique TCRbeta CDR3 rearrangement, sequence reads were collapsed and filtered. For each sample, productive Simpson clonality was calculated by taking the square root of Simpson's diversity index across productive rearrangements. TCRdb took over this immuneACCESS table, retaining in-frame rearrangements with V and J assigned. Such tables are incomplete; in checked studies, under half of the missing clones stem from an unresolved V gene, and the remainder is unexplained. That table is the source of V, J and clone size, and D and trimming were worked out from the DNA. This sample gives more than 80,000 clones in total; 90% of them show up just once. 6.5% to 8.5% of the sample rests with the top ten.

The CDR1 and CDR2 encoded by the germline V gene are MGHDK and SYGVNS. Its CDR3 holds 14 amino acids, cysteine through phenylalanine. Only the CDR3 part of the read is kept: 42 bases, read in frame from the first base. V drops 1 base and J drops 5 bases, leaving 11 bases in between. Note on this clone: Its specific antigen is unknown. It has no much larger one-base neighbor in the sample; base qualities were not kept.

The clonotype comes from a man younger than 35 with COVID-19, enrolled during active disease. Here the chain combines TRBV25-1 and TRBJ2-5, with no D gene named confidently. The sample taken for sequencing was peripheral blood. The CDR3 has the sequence CASSELKAVETQYF. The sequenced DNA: TGTGCCAGCAGTGAATTGAAAGCCGTCGAGACCCAGTACTTC.